This T cell receptor (beta chain) was found in a study of cytomegalovirus exposure and HLA in healthy donors. Findings of the study overall: The authors later found most CMV-associated TCR beta chains appeared HLA-restricted.

With 1 base clipped from V and 6 bases from J, the junction kept 7 bases outside the gene matches. The CDR3 sequence is 15 residues long. In germline, CDR1 is SGHAT, CDR2 FQNNGV. PCR amplification relied on 60 Vbeta primers (plus 13 Jbeta primers). The method was immunoSEQ multiplex PCR; TCRdb's version includes in-frame clones alone and lacks a portion of them. Its clone listing holds 120,000 to 150,000 clones. With regard to this clone: Its antigen remains unidentified.

Sequences were obtained from PBMCs. This TCR was recovered from a woman in her late teens or twenties in good health and CMV-seronegative. V and J are TRBV11-2 and TRBJ2-7; TRBD2 aligns across 9 bases. CDR3 in DNA: TGTGCCAGCAGCTTAGTCCTAGCGGGAACCTTCGAGCAGTACTTC. Amino acids: CASSLVLAGTFEQYF.